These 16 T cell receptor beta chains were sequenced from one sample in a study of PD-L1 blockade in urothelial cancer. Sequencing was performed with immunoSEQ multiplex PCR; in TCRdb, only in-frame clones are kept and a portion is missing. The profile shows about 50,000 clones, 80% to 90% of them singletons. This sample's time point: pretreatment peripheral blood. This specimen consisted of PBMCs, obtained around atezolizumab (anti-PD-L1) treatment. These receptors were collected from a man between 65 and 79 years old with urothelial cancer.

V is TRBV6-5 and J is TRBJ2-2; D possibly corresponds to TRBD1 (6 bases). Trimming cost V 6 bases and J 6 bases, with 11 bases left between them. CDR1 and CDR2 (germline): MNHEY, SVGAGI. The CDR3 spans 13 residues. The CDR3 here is CASSPPGAGELFF. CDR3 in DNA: TGTGCCAGCAGCCCGCCAGGGGCCGGGGAGCTGTTTTTT.

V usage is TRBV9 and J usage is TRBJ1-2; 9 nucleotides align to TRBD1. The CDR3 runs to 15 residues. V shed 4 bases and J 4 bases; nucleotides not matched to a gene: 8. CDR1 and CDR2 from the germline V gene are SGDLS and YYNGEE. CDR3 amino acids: CASSIRPGQGYGYTF. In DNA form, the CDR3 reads TGTGCCAGCAGCATTAGACCGGGACAGGGCTATGGCTACACCTTC.

The CDR3 is CASSFRSGGETQYF. For the CDR3, the DNA is TGTGCCAGCAGCTTCCGAAGCGGCGGAGAGACCCAGTACTTC. This chain connects TRBV11-2 to TRBJ2-5; D perhaps matches TRBD2 (5 bases). Germline assignment: CDR1 SGHAT and CDR2 FQNNGV. This CDR3 has 14 amino acids. V was clipped by 3 bases and J by 4 bases, with 12 bases between them.

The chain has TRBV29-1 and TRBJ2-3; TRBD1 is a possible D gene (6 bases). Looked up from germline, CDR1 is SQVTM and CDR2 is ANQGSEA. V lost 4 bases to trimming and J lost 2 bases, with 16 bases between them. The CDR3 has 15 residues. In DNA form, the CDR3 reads TGCAGCGTTGTACCCCCTCAGGGACACACAGATACGCAGTATTTT. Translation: CSVVPPQGHTDTQYF.

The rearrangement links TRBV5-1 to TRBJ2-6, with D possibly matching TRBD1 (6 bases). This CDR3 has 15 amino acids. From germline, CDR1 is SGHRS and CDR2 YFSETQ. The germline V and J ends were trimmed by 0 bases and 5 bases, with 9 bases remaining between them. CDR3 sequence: CASSLDTGRANVLTF. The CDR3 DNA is TGCGCCAGCAGCTTGGACACAGGGAGGGCCAACGTCCTGACTTTC.

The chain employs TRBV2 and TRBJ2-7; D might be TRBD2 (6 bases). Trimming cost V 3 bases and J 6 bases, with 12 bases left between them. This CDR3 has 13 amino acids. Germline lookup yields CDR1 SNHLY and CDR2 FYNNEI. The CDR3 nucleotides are TGTGCCAGCAGTGAGGGGGAGGTCTCCGAGCAGTACTTC. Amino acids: CASSEGEVSEQYF.

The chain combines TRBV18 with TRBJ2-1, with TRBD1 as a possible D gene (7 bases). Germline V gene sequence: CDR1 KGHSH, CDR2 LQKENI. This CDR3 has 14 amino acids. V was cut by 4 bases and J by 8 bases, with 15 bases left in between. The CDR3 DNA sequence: TGTGCCAGCTCACTTCTAGGGGGCGGGGATGAGCAGTTCTTC. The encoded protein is CASSLLGGGDEQFF.

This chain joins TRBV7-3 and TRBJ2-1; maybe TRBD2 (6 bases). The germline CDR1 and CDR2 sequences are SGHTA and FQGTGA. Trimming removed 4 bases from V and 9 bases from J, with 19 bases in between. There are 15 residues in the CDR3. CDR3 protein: CASSWGSALGGEQFF. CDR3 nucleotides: TGTGCCAGCAGCTGGGGATCTGCCCTGGGGGGTGAGCAGTTCTTC. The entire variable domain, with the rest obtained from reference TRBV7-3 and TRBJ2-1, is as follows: GAGVSQTPSNKVTEKGKYVELRCDPISGHTALYWYRQSLGQGPEFLIYFQGTGAADDSGLPNDRFFAVRPEGSVSTLKIQRTERGDSAVYLCASSWGSALGGEQFFGPGTRLTVL.

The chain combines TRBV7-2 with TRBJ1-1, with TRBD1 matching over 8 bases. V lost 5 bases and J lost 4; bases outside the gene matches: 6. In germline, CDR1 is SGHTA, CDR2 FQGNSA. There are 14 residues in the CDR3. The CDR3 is CASSTRGLSTEAFF. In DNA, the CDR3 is TGTGCCAGCAGCACCAGGGGGCTGAGCACTGAAGCTTTCTTT.

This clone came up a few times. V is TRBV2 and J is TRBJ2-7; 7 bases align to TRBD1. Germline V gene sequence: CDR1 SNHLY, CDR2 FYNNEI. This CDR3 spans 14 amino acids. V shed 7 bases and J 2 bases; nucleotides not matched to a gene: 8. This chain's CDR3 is CASIQGDVAYEQYF. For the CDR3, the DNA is TGTGCCAGCATTCAGGGGGATGTCGCCTACGAGCAGTACTTC. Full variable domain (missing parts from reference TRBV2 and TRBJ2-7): EPEVTQTPSHQVTQMGQEVILRCVPISNHLYFYWYRQILGQKVEFLVSFYNNEISEKSEIFDDQFSVERPDGSNFTLKIRSTKLEDSAMYFCASIQGDVAYEQYFGPGTRLTVT.

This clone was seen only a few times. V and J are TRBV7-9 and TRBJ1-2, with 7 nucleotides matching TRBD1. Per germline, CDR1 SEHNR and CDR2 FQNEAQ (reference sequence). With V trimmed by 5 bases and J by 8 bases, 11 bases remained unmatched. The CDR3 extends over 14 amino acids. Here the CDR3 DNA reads TGTGCCAGCAGCGAGTTGACAGGGTTAGAGGGCTACACCTTC. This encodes CASSELTGLEGYTF.

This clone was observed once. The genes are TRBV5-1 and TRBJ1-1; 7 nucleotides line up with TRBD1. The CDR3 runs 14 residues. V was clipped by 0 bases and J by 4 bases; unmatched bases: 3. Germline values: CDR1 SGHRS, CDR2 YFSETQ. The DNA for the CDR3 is TGCGCCAGCAGCTTGGAAGGGGGCTTCACTGAAGCTTTCTTT. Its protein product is CASSLEGGFTEAFF.

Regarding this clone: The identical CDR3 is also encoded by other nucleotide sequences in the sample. The CDR3 spells CASRRQSPYEQYF. CDR3 coding DNA: TGTGCCAGCAGGAGACAGAGCCCCTACGAGCAGTACTTC. The genes are TRBV6-5 and TRBJ2-7; tentatively, D is TRBD1 (5 bases). Germline assignment: CDR1 MNHEY and CDR2 SVGAGI. The CDR3 has 13 residues. The V end was cut by 6 bases, the J end by 2 bases, with 11 bases between.

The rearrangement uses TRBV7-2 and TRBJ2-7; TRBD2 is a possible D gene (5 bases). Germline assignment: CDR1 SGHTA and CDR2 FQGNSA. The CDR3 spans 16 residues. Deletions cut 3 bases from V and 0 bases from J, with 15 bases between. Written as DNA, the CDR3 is TGTGCCAGCAGCTTTAGCCGGGATCTCATCTCCTACGAGCAGTACTTC. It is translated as CASSFSRDLISYEQYF.

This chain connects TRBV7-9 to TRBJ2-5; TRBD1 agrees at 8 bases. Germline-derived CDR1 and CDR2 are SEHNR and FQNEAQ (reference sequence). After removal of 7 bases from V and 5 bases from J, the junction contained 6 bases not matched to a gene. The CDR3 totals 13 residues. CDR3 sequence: CASKRQGWETQYF. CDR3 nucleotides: TGTGCCAGCAAGCGACAGGGGTGGGAGACCCAGTACTTC.

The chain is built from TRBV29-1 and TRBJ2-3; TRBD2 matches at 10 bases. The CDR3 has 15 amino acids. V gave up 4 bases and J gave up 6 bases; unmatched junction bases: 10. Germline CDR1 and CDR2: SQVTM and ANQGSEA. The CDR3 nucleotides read TGCAGCGTTGCGGAGCGGGAGGGCCCTGGCGATACGCAGTATTTT. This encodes CSVAEREGPGDTQYF.